This T cell receptor beta chain was retrieved from a study of blood T cell repertoires in COVID-19. Study background: Donors in the United States, Italy and Spain gave samples during acute or convalescent COVID-19. The cDNA or gDNA used as material had been derived from T cells, B-cell-depleted T cells, or PBMCs.

Under the authors' procedure: Nucleated cell number was recorded as an estimate derived from reference gene primer amplification. Clones were sequenced by immunoSEQ multiplex PCR, and TCRdb holds only the in-frame ones, with some missing. Clonal size and the V and J genes are those of that table, whereas D and trimming came from the DNA. Of 53,000 or so clones in the sample, around nine tenths were seen once. The CDR3 has 16 residues. Germline V gives CDR1 ENHRY, CDR2 SYGVKD. Trimming took off 2 bases at V and 3 bases at J, with 14 bases between the two ends. What was sequenced was peripheral blood. The chain recombines TRBV10-3 with TRBJ1-5; weak D call: TRBD1 (5 bases). This receptor was obtained from a human donor in a cohort sampled during active COVID-19. The chain's CDR3 is CAISENQGLNNQPQHF. The CDR3 nucleotides read TGTGCCATCAGTGAGAACCAGGGACTCAACAATCAGCCCCAGCATTTT.